The 12 T cell receptor beta chains reported below all come from one sample, sequenced in a study of blood T cell repertoires in COVID-19. The assay was immunoSEQ multiplex PCR, and TCRdb's table has in-frame clones only and misses some. The table records 45,000 or so clones, 75% to 85% of them present only once. Sequenced sample: peripheral blood. The origin of the receptors is an elderly man in a cohort sampled during active COVID-19.

The gene calls are TRBV5-1 and TRBJ2-3; 7 bases match TRBD2. CDR3 length equals 15 residues. Trimming cost V 3 bases and J 1 base; bases outside gene matches: 5. Germline V gene sequence: CDR1 SGHRS, CDR2 YFSETQ. CDR3 sequence (DNA): TGCGCCAGCAGCTCGGGCACTAGCGGCACAGATACGCAGTATTTT. This translates into CASSSGTSGTDTQYF.

The V call is TRBV3-1 (or the pseudogene TRBV3-2), the J call TRBJ1-2, with 9 bases fitting TRBD1. The J segment lost 7 bases and the V segment lost 0 bases, leaving 9 bases of the junction unmatched. This CDR3 has 16 residues. Germline V gene lookup returns CDR1 LGHDT and CDR2 YNNKEL (reference sequence). The CDR3 nucleotides are TGTGCCAGCAGCCAAGAGGCTACAGGGGGCTTATTTGGCTACACCTTC. This sequence encodes CASSQEATGGLFGYTF.

The chain has TRBV29-1 and TRBJ2-3; D is unclear. Germline V lookup: CDR1 SQVTM, CDR2 ANQGSEA. Trimming pared 6 bases from V and 0 bases from J, leaving 16 bases between. The CDR3 extends over 15 amino acids. CDR3 sequence (DNA): TGCAGCGTCGGCGGATCGCGCGCTAGCACAGATACGCAGTATTTT. It yields the protein CSVGGSRASTDTQYF.

V is TRBV21-1 and J is TRBJ1-6; the table's D call of TRBD1 was not tested on the DNA. TRBV21-1 is a recognized pseudogene. The CDR3 length is 15 residues. CDR3 sequence reads: CASSFRQAHTGPLHF. CDR3 DNA sequence: TGTGCCAGCAGCTTTCGACAGGCCCACACGGGGCCCCTCCACTTT.

This chain connects TRBV7-9 to TRBJ1-2; 11 bases map to TRBD1. V lost 4 bases, J lost 4 bases, and 8 bases stayed unmatched. The CDR3 consists of 16 residues. CDR1 and CDR2 (germline): SEHNR, FQNEAQ (reference sequence). The CDR3 protein is CASSSNAGTGGYGYTF. CDR3 sequence (DNA): TGTGCCAGCAGCTCCAACGCCGGGACAGGGGGCTATGGCTACACCTTC.

The CDR3 coding sequence is TGCGCCAGCAGCCAAGAATTAAAAAAAGGGGAAACTGAAGCTTTCTTT. Amino acid sequence: CASSQELKKGETEAFF. The chain uses TRBV4-3 and TRBJ1-1; D is possibly TRBD1 (5 bases). This CDR3 region has 16 residues. V was cut by 0 bases and J by 5 bases, with 16 bases left in between. The germline gives CDR1 LGHNA, CDR2 YSLEER.

This clone appeared a single time. This chain links TRBV7-9 with TRBJ2-1; perhaps TRBD2 as D (6 bases). This CDR3 spans 15 amino acids. Looked up from germline, CDR1 is SEHNR and CDR2 is FQNEAQ (reference sequence). V gave up 2 bases and J gave up 8 bases, with 16 bases separating them. The CDR3: CASSLYTGGAHEQFF. CDR3 nucleotide sequence: TGTGCCAGCAGCTTATATACTGGCGGGGCACATGAGCAGTTCTTC.

In this sample, this clone turned up once. This rearrangement joins TRBV6-6 to TRBJ1-1; possibly TRBD1 for D (5 bases). Germline loops: CDR1 MNHNY, CDR2 SVGAGI (reference sequence). The CDR3 is 14 residues long. V was trimmed by 5 bases and J by 5 bases, leaving 15 bases between them. The DNA of the CDR3 is TGTGCCAGCAGTCTGGCCCAGGGTGGTACTGAAGCTTTCTTT. Amino acids: CASSLAQGGTEAFF.

V is TRBV5-6 and J is TRBJ1-1; D possibly corresponds to TRBD1 (6 bases). There are 12 residues in the CDR3. Deletions cut 4 bases from V and 8 bases from J, with 12 bases between. The germline gives CDR1 SGHDT, CDR2 YYEEEE. CDR3 protein: CASSLARGEAFF. CDR3 sequence (DNA): TGTGCCAGCAGCCTTGCCAGGGGAGAAGCTTTCTTT. The whole variable domain, filled in from reference TRBV5-6 and TRBJ1-1, reads DAGVTQSPTHLIKTRGQQVTLRCSPKSGHDTVSWYQQALGQGPQFIFQYYEEEERQRGNFPDRFSGHQFPNYSSELNVNALLLGDSALYLCASSLARGEAFFGQGTRLTVV.

This CDR3 is CASSLLGQGQQAGNTIYF. Here the CDR3 DNA reads TGCGCCAGCAGCTTGTTGGGACAGGGACAGCAAGCTGGAAACACCATATATTTT. The J gene is TRBJ1-3, the V gene TRBV5-1, with 9 bases that match TRBD1. The trim removed 1 base at V and 2 bases at J, leaving 10 bases unmatched. Per germline, CDR1 SGHRS and CDR2 YFSETQ. CDR3 length: 18 residues.

The V and J genes are TRBV7-3 and TRBJ1-1; 11 bases are shared with TRBD1. This CDR3 is 14 amino acids long. In germline, CDR1 is SGHTA, CDR2 FQGTGA. The ends lost 5 bases at V and 6 bases at J; junction bases unmatched: 5. The CDR3 protein is CASSNGQGASEAFF. Here the CDR3 DNA reads TGTGCCAGCAGCAACGGACAGGGGGCATCTGAAGCTTTCTTT.

This sequence joins TRBV12-5 and TRBJ2-5; TRBD2 aligns across 14 bases. Trimming removed 7 bases from V and 4 bases from J; junction bases left unmatched: 11. Germline assignment: CDR1 LGHNT and CDR2 FRNRAP. The CDR3 loop spans 17 amino acids. CDR3 region: CASAESSGTSGRETQYF. The CDR3 DNA reads TGTGCTAGTGCCGAGTCTTCCGGGACTAGCGGGAGAGAGACCCAGTACTTC.